This TCR beta chain originates from a study of T cell repertoires in cytomegalovirus infection. Study information: In public TCR beta signatures, there were indications of both CMV infection and matching HLA type. Findings of the study overall: In two of eight donors, the top clonotype was HLA-C-restricted CMV-specific. Accumulated public TCR beta family frequency recognized individuals carrying CMV together with the relevant HLA.

This clonotype was picked up many times. Its antigen is currently unknown. Each CDR3 protein is one row after TCRdb ran MiXCR on the reads. Here the sample spans more than 400,000 distinct CDR3 sequences, about 30% being singletons. This TCR was sampled from a human donor in good health (CMV status not recorded). Some clones in this sample may be carry-over from other donors' samples. Sequenced: PBMCs.

The CDR3 loop is CASSSSMNEQFF. The CDR3, as DNA: TGTGCCAGCAGCTCCTCAATGAATGAGCAGTTCTTC. V and J are TRBV7-6 and TRBJ2-1; D remains unclear. V lost 4 bases and J 7 bases, leaving 8 bases between the germline ends. There are 12 residues in the CDR3. CDR1 is SGHVS and CDR2 is FNYEAQ in the germline V gene. Full variable domain (missing parts from reference TRBV7-6 and TRBJ2-1): GAGVSQSPRYKVTKRGQDVALRCDPISGHVSLYWYRQALGQGPEFLTYFNYEAQQDKSGLPNDRFSAERPEGSISTLTIQRTEQRDSAMYRCASSSSMNEQFFGPGTRLTVL.